This T cell receptor beta chain appears in the sequencing data of a study of cytomegalovirus exposure and HLA in healthy donors. About the study: The Caucasian-associated ancestry cluster contained 81% of the approximately 420 genotyped donors. Overall study results and limits: The classifier, whose performance was assessed in both the original and validation cohorts, reportedly diagnosed cytomegalovirus status with high specificity and sensitivity. The likely origin of a cluster of highly shared sequence variants was a sequencing artifact. An ancestry cluster, one associated with Asian ancestry, reportedly showed fewer N-insertions than the approximately 650-donor mean in a later analysis.

PCR amplification relied on 60 Vbeta primers (plus 13 Jbeta primers). TCRdb's copy holds only in-frame clones and misses some; the assay was immunoSEQ multiplex PCR. The sample has 90,000 to 120,000 clones, 65% to 80% seen once. Looked up from germline, CDR1 is SGHTS and CDR2 is YDEGEE. The CDR3 spans 17 residues. On this clone: Its target is unknown.

Sample: PBMCs. The origin of this receptor is a male donor in good health and CMV-seronegative. This chain connects TRBV5-8 to TRBJ2-5; TRBD2 matches at 7 bases. TRBJ2-7 explains the end of the DNA better; the J call may be wrong. In DNA, the CDR3 is TGTGCCAGCATTCGGGCGCGGATAGCGGGTGGCTCGCTCGAGCAGTACTTC. Its translation is CASIRARIAGGSLEQYF.